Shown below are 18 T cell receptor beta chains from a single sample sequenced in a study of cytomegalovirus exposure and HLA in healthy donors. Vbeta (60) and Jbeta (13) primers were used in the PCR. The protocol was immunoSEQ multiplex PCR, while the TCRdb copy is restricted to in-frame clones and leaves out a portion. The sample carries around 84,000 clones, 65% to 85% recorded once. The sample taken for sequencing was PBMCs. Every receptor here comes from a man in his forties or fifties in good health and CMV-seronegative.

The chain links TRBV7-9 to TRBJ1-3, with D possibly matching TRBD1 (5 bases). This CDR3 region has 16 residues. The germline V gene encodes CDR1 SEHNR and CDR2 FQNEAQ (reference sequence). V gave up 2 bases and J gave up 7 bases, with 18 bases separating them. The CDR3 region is CASSLSGMGGANTIYF. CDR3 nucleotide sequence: TGTGCCAGCAGCTTATCTGGAATGGGAGGGGCGAACACCATATATTTT.

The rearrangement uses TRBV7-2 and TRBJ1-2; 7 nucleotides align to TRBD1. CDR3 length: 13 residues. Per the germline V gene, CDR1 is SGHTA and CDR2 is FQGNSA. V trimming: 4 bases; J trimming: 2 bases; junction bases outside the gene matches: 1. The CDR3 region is CASSSGQNYGYTF. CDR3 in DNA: TGTGCCAGCAGCTCGGGACAGAACTATGGCTACACCTTC.

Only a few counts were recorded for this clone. In DNA, the CDR3 is TGTGCCAGCAGAAACTCCAATCAGGCAGATACGCAGTATTTT. Translating it yields CASRNSNQADTQYF. This rearrangement joins TRBV2 to TRBJ2-3; no reliable D call. Trimming pared 6 bases from V and 4 bases from J, leaving 14 bases between. This CDR3 comprises 14 residues. The germline gives CDR1 SNHLY, CDR2 FYNNEI.

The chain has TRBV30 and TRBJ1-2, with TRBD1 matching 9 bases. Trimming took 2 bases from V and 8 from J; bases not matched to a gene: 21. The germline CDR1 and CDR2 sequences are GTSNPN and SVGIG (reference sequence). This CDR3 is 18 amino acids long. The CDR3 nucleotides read TGTGCCTGGAGTTTCGCGGAGGCCGTCCGGGACAGGGTTAGAGGCTACACCTTC. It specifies CAWSFAEAVRDRVRGYTF. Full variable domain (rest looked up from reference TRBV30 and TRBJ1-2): SQTIHQWPATLVQPVGSPLSLECTVEGTSNPNLYWYRQAAGRGLQLLFYSVGIGQISSEVPQNLSASRPQDRQFILSSKKLLLSDSGFYLCAWSFAEAVRDRVRGYTFGSGTRLTVV.

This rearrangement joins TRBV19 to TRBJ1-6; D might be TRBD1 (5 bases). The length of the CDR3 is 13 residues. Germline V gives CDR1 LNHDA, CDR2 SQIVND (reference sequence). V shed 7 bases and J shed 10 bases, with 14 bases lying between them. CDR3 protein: CASTGNIRSPLHF. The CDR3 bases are TGTGCCAGTACAGGGAATATACGGTCACCCCTCCACTTT.

The CDR3 protein is CASSQIDRATSTEAFF. CDR3 in DNA: TGTGCCAGTAGTCAAATCGACAGGGCTACAAGCACTGAAGCTTTCTTT. This chain connects TRBV19 to TRBJ1-1; 7 bases are a match to TRBD1. V lost 5 bases, J lost 4 bases, and 13 bases stayed unmatched. The CDR3 contains 16 residues. CDR1 and CDR2 (germline): LNHDA, SQIVND (reference sequence).

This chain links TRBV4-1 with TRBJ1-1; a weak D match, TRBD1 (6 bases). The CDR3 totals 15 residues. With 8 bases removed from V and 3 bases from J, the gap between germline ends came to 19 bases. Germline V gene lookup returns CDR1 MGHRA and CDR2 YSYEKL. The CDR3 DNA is TGCGCCAGCCTAACGCTAGGAGGGGGGGACACTGAAGCTTTCTTT. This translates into CASLTLGGGDTEAFF.

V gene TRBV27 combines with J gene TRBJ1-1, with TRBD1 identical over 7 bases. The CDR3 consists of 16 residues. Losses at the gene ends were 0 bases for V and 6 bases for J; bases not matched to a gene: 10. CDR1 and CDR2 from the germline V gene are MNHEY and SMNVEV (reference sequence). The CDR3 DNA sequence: TGTGCCAGCAGTTTATCTAGGGGACAGCTTTTCTCTGAAGCTTTCTTT. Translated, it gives CASSLSRGQLFSEAFF.

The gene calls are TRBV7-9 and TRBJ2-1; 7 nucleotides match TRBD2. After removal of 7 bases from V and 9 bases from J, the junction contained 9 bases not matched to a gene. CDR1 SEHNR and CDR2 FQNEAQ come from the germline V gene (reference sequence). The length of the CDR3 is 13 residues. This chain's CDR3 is CASNPAGVSEQFF. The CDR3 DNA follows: TGTGCCAGCAACCCGGCGGGGGTGAGTGAGCAGTTCTTC.

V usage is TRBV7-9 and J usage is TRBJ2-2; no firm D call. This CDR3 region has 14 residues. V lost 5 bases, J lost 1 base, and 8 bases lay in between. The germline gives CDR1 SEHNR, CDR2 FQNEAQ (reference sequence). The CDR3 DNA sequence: TGTGCCAGCAGCCAGGATGTGAACACCGGGGAGCTGTTTTTT. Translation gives CASSQDVNTGELFF.

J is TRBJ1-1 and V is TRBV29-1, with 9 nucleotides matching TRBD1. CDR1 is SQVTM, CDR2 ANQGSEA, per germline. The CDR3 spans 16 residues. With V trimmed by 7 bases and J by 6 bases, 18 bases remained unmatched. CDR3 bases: TGCAGCGCCATTACCGGGACAGGGTACTTAGGGTCTGAAGCTTTCTTT. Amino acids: CSAITGTGYLGSEAFF.

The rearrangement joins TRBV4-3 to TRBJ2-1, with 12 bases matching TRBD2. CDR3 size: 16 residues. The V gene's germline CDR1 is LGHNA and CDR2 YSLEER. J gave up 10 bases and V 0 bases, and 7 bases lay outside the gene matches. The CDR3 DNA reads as TGCGCCAGCAGCCAAGAGCCCCTACTAGCGGGGGGAGAGCAGTTCTTC. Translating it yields CASSQEPLLAGGEQFF.

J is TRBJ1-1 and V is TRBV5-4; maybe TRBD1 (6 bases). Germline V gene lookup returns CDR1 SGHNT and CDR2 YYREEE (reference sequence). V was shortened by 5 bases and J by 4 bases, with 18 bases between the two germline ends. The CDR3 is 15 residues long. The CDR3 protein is CASSLKTGTGTEAFF. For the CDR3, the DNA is TGTGCCAGCAGTCTCAAAACAGGGACGGGCACTGAAGCTTTCTTT.

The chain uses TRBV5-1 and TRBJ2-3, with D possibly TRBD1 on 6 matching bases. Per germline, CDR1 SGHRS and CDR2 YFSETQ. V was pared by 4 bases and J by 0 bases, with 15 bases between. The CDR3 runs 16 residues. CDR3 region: CASSLGTPRSTDTQYF. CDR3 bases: TGCGCCAGCAGCCTAGGGACACCGAGGAGCACAGATACGCAGTATTTT.

The CDR3 bases are TGTGCCAGCAGGGAAACAGGGTCCACTGAAGCTTTCTTT. Translated: CASRETGSTEAFF. The chain has TRBV6-1 and TRBJ1-1, with D possibly matching TRBD1 (6 bases). The CDR3 has 13 amino acids. The germline V and J ends were trimmed by 6 bases and 4 bases, with 12 bases remaining between them. CDR1 MNHNS and CDR2 SASEGT come from the germline V gene.

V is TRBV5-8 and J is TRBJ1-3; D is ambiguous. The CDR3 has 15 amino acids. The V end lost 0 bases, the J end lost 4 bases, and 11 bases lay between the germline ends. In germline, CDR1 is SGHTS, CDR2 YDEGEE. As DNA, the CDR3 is TGTGCCAGCAGCTTGGGGAGGGCGTCGGGAAACACCATATATTTT. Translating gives CASSLGRASGNTIYF. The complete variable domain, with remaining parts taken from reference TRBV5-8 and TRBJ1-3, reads EAGVTQSPTHLIKTRGQQATLRCSPISGHTSVYWYQQALGLGLQFLLWYDEGEERNRGNFPPRFSGRQFPNYSSELNVNALELEDSALYLCASSLGRASGNTIYFGEGSWLTVV.

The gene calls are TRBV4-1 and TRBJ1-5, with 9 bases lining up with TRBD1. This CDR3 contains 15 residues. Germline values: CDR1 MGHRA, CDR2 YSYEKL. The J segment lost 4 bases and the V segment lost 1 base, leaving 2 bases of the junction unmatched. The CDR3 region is CASSQVGTGNQPQHF. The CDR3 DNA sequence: TGCGCCAGCAGCCAAGTTGGGACAGGGAATCAGCCCCAGCATTTT.

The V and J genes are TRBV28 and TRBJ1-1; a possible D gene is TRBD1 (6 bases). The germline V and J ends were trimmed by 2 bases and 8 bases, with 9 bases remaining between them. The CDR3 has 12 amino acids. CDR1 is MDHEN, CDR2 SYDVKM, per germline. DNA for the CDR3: TGTGCCAGCAGTTTAAGACAGGTCGAAGCTTTCTTT. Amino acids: CASSLRQVEAFF.